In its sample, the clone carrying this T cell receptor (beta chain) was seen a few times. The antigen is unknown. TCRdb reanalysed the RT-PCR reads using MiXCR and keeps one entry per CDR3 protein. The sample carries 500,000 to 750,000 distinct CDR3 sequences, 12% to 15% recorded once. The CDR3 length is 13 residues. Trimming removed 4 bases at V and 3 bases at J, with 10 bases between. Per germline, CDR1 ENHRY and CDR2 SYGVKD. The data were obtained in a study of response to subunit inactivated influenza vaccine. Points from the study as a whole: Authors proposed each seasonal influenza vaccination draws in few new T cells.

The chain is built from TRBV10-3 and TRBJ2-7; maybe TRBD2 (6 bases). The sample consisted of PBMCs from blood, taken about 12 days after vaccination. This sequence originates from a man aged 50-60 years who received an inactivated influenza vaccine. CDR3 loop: CAISARGGYEQYF. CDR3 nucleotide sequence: TGTGCCATCAGTGCGCGGGGAGGCTACGAGCAGTACTTC.